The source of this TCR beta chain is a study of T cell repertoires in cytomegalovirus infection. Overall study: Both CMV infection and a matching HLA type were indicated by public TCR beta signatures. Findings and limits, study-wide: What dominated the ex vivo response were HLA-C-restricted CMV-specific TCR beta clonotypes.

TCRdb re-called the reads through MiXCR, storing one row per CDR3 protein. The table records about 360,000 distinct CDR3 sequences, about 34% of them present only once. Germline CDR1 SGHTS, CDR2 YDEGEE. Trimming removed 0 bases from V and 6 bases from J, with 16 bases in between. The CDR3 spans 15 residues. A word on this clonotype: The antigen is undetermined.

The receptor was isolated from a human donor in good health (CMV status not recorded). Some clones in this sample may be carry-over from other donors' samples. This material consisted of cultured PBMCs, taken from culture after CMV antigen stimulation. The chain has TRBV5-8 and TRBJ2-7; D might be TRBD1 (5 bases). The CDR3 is CASSLVGQGMSEQYV. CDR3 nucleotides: TGTGCCAGCAGCTTGGTAGGTCAGGGAATGAGCGAGCAGTACGTC.